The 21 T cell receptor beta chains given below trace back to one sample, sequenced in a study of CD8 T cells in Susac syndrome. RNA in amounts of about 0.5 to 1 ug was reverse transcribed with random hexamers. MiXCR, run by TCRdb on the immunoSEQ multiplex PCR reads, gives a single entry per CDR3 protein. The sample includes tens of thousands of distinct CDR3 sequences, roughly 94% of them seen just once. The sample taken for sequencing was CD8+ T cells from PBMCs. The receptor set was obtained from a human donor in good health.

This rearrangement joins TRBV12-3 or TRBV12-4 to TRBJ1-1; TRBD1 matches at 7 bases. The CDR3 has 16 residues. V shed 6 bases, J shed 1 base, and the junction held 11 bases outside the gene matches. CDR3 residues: CASSPFGYRGNTEAFF. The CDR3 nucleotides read TGTGCCAGCAGCCCGTTTGGATACAGGGGGAACACTGAAGCTTTCTTT.

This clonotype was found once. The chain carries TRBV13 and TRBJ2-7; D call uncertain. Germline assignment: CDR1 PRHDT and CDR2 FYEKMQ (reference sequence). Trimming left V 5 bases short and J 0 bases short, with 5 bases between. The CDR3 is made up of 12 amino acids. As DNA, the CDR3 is TGTGCCAGCAGCGAATACTCCTACGAGCAGTACGTC. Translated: CASSEYSYEQYV.

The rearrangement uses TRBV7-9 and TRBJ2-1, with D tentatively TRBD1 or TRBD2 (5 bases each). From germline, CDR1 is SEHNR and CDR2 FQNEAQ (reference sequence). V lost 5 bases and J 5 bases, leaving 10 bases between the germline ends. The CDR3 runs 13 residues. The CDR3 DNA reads TGTGCCAGCAGCCCCCGGGGCCACAATGAGCAGTTCTTC. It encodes CASSPRGHNEQFF.

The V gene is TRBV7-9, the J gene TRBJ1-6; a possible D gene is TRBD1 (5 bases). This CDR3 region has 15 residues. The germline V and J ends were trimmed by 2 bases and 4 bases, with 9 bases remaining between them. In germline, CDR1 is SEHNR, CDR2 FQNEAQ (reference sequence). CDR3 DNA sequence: TGTGCCAGCAGCTTACCAGGGCAATATAATTCACCCCTCCACTTT. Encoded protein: CASSLPGQYNSPLHF.

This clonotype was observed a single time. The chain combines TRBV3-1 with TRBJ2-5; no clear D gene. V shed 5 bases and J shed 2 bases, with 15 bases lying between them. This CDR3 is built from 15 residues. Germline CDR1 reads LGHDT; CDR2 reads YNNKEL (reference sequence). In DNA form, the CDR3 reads TGTGCCAGCAGCTTCCCTCGTGAAGGGCAAGAGACCCAGTACTTC. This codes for CASSFPREGQETQYF.

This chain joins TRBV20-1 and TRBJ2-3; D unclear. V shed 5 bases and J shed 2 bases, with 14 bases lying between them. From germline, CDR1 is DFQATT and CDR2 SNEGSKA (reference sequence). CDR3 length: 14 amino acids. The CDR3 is CSAPSGLVTDTQYF. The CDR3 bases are TGCAGTGCTCCCTCTGGGCTAGTCACAGATACGCAGTATTTT.

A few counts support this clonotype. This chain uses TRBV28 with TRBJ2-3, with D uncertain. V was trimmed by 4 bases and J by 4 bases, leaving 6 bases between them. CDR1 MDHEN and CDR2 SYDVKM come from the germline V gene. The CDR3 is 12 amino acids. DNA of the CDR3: TGTGCCAGCAGTTCCACCCCAGATACGCAGTATTTT. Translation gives CASSSTPDTQYF.

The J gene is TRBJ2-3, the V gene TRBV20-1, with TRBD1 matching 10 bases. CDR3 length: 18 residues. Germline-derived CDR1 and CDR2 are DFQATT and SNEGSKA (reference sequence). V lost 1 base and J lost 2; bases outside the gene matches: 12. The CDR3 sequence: CSARALLDRGKNTDTQYF. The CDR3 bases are TGCAGTGCTAGAGCTCTACTGGACAGGGGGAAGAACACAGATACGCAGTATTTT.

The CDR3 spells CASTDPITYEQYF. As DNA, the CDR3 is TGTGCCAGCACCGACCCGATCACCTACGAGCAGTACTTC. The rearrangement uses TRBV7-9 and TRBJ2-7; D unresolved. The V and J ends lost 7 bases and 2 bases respectively, with 12 bases between them. The germline gives CDR1 SEHNR, CDR2 FQNEAQ (reference sequence). There are 13 residues in the CDR3. The full variable domain, rest sourced from reference TRBV7-9 and TRBJ2-7, is DTGVSQNPRHKITKRGQNVTFRCDPISEHNRLYWYRQTLGQGPEFLTYFQNEAQLEKSRLLSDRFSAERPKGSFSTLEIQRTEQGDSAMYLCASTDPITYEQYFGPGTRLTVT.

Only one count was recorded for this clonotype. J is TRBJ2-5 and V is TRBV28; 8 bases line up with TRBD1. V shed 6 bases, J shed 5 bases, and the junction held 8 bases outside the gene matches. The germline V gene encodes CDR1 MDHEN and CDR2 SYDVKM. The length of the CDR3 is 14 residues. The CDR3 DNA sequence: TGTGCCAGCAGACAACAGGGGGACCTGGAGACCCAGTACTTC. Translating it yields CASRQQGDLETQYF.

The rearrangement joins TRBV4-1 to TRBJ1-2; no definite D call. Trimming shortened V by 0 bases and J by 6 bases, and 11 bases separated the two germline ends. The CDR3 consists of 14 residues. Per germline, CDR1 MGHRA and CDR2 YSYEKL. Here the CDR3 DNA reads TGCGCCAGCAGCCAAGACCCCATTGTGAATGGCTACACCTTC. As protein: CASSQDPIVNGYTF.

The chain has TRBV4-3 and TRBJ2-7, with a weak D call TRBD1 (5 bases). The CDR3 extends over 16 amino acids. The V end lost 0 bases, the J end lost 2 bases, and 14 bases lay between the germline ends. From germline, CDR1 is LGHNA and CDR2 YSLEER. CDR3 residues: CASSQDVFDRTYEQYF. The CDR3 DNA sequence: TGCGCCAGCAGCCAAGACGTGTTTGACAGAACCTACGAGCAGTACTTC.

In DNA form, the CDR3 reads TGTGCCAGCAGCCAATACCGGACAGATACGCAGTATTTT. Encoded protein: CASSQYRTDTQYF. The genes are TRBV14 and TRBJ2-3; D remains ambiguous. Trimming took 2 bases from V and 3 from J, leaving 6 bases between them. CDR3 size: 13 residues. Per the germline V gene, CDR1 is SGHDN and CDR2 is FVKESK.

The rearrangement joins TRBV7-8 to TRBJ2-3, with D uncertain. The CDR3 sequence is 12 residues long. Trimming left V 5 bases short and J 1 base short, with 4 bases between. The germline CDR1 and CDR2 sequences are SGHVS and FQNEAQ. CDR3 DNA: TGTGCCAGCAGCAAGGGCACAGATACGCAGTATTTT. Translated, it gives CASSKGTDTQYF.

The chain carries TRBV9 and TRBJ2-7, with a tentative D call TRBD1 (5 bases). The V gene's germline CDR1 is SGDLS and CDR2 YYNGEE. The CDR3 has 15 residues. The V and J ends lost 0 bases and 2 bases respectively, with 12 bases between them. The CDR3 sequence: CASSVEGRATYEQYF. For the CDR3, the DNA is TGTGCCAGCAGCGTAGAAGGCAGGGCAACCTACGAGCAGTACTTC.

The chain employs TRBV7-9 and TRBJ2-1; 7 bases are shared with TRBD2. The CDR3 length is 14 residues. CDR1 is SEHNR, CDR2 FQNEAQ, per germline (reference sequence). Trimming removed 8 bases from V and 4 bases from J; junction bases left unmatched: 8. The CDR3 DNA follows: TGTGCCAGCTATGCGGGAGCGCTGTACAATGAGCAGTTCTTC. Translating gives CASYAGALYNEQFF.

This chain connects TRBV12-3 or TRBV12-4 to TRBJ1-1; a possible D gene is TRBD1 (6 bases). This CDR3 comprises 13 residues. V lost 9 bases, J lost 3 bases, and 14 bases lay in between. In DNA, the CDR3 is TGTGCCAGTTGGGTCCCAGGGGACACTGAAGCTTTCTTT. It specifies CASWVPGDTEAFF.

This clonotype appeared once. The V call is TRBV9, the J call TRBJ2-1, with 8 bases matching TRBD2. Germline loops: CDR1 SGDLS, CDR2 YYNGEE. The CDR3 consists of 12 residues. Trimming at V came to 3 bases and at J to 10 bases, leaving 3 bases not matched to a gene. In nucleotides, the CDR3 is TGTGCCAGCAGCGGGGCTAGCGGGGAGCAGTTCTTC. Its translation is CASSGASGEQFF.

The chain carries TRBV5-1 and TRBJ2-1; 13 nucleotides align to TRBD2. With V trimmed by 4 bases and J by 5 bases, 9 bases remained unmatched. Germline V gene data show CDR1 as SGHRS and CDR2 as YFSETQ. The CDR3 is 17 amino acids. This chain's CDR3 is CASSGSPGLAGDNEQFF. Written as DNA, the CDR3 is TGCGCCAGCAGCGGCTCCCCCGGACTAGCGGGGGACAATGAGCAGTTCTTC.

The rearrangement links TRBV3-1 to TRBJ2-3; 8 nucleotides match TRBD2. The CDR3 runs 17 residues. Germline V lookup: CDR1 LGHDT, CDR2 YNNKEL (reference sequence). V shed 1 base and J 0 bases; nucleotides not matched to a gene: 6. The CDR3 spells CASSQVSVAGSTDTQYF. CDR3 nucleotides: TGTGCCAGCAGCCAAGTAAGCGTAGCGGGGAGCACAGATACGCAGTATTTT.

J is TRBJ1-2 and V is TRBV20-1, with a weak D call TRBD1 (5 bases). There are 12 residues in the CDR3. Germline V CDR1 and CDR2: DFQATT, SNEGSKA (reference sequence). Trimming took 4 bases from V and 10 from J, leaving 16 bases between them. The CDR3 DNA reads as TGCAGTGCTATGGGGGAGACGGCCTCCTACACCTTC. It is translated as CSAMGETASYTF.